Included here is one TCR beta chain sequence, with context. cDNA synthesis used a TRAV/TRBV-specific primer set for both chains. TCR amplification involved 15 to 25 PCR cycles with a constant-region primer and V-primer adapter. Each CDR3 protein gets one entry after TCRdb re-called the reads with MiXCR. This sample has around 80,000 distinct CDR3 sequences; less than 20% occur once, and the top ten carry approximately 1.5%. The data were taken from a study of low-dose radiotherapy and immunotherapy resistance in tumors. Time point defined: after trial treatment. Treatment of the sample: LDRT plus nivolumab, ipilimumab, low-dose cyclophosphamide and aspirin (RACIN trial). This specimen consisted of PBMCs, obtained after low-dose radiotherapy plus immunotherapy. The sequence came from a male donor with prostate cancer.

The CDR3: CASSPTYGGYDTQYF. DNA of the CDR3: TGTGCCAGCAGCCCGACCTACGGGGGATATGATACGCAGTATTTT. V is TRBV14 and J is TRBJ2-3, with a tentative D call TRBD2 (6 bases). Trimming pared 4 bases from V and 6 bases from J, leaving 17 bases between. Germline V gives CDR1 SGHDN, CDR2 FVKESK. The CDR3 is 15 amino acids. The variable domain in full, completed from reference TRBV14 and TRBJ2-3, reads EAGVTQFPSHSVIEKGQTVTLRCDPISGHDNLYWYRRVMGKEIKFLLHFVKESKQDESGMPNNRFLAERTGGTYSTLKVQPAELEDSGVYFCASSPTYGGYDTQYFGPGTRLTVL.